This T cell receptor (beta chain) was recorded in a study of patients and donors after allogeneic stem cell transplantation. Using its own MiXCR run on the RT-PCR reads, TCRdb lists one record per CDR3 protein. The data contain approximately 430,000 distinct CDR3 sequences, 16% of them seen just once; the ten biggest clones take up around 6.8%. There are a few counts of this clonotype. This CDR3 has 16 amino acids. CDR1 SGHNT and CDR2 YENEEA come from the germline V gene. The V end was cut by 5 bases, the J end by 4 bases, with 17 bases between. This TCR was sampled from a human donor who was either an allogeneic HSCT recipient or a stem cell or donor lymphocyte infusion donor (not recorded which). It is not recorded whose cells these are; they may come from a transplant donor. The chain couples TRBV11-3 to TRBJ2-2; D call uncertain. Specimen: blood, either unsorted or a sorted T cell fraction (not recorded which). CDR3 loop: CASSARVFGTTGELFF. CDR3 coding DNA: TGTGCCAGCAGCGCCCGGGTCTTTGGAACCACCGGGGAGCTGTTTTTT. Complete variable domain (other parts from reference TRBV11-3 and TRBJ2-2): EAGVVQSPRYKIIEKKQPVAFWCNPISGHNTLYWYLQNLGQGPELLIRYENEEAVDDSQLPKDRFSAERLKGVDSTLKIQPAELGDSAVYLCASSARVFGTTGELFFGEGSRLTVL.